The 26 T cell receptor beta chains below all came from one sample that was sequenced in a study of blood T cell repertoires in COVID-19. Libraries were prepared by immunoSEQ multiplex PCR; TCRdb keeps only in-frame clonotypes and omits some of them. The sample lists around 310,000 clones, around 90% occurring once. Sample: peripheral blood. These receptors were taken from a woman aged 40-49 years with COVID-19, enrolled during active disease.

The chain has TRBV27 and TRBJ2-7; 7 nucleotides match TRBD1. The CDR3 has 15 amino acids. Per the germline V gene, CDR1 is MNHEY and CDR2 is SMNVEV (reference sequence). V gave up 3 bases and J gave up 6 bases; unmatched junction bases: 11. In nucleotides, the CDR3 is TGTGCCAGCAGTTTGAGGACAGGAGTGTACCTCGAGCAGTACTTC. Its protein product is CASSLRTGVYLEQYF.

V and J are TRBV7-9 and TRBJ1-1; 8 bases agree with TRBD1. Germline V gene sequence: CDR1 SEHNR, CDR2 FQNEAQ (reference sequence). There are 14 residues in the CDR3. The junction had 4 bases not matched to a gene; V was cut back by 4 bases and J by 3 bases. The CDR3 loop reads CASSSGQGDTEAFF. As DNA, the CDR3 is TGTGCCAGCAGCTCCGGACAGGGAGACACTGAAGCTTTCTTT.

CDR3 sequence reads: CASTIQSGDENIQYF. The CDR3 DNA reads TGTGCCAGCACCATCCAGTCGGGGGACGAAAACATTCAGTACTTC. This chain uses TRBV5-4 with TRBJ2-4; D possibly corresponds to TRBD2 (6 bases). The ends were cut back, 6 bases at V and 5 bases at J, with 18 bases in the middle. Germline lookup yields CDR1 SGHNT and CDR2 YYREEE (reference sequence). The CDR3 spans 15 residues.

Details on this clone: Other DNA sequences of this sample code for an identical CDR3. The chain recombines TRBV7-3 with TRBJ1-1, with D possibly being TRBD1 (6 bases). Germline V gene lookup returns CDR1 SGHTA and CDR2 FQGTGA. V gave up 3 bases and J gave up 4 bases, with 9 bases separating them. CDR3 length: 13 amino acids. The CDR3 DNA reads TGTGCCAGCAGCTTCGACAGGACCACTGAAGCTTTCTTT. Translating it yields CASSFDRTTEAFF. Full variable domain (rest looked up from reference TRBV7-3 and TRBJ1-1): GAGVSQTPSNKVTEKGKYVELRCDPISGHTALYWYRQSLGQGPEFLIYFQGTGAADDSGLPNDRFFAVRPEGSVSTLKIQRTERGDSAVYLCASSFDRTTEAFFGQGTRLTVV.

The chain has TRBV13 and TRBJ2-7; TRBD2 agrees at 10 bases. V dropped 2 bases and J dropped 2; count of bases not matched to a gene: 0. The germline gives CDR1 PRHDT, CDR2 FYEKMQ (reference sequence). This CDR3 region has 14 residues. CDR3: CASSLTSGTYEQYF. As DNA, the CDR3 is TGTGCCAGCAGCTTAACTAGCGGGACCTACGAGCAGTACTTC.

This clone occurred once. The rearrangement joins TRBV19 to TRBJ2-3; TRBD2 aligns across 14 bases. Germline CDR1 is LNHDA and CDR2 is SQIVND (reference sequence). Trimming took 5 bases from V and 5 from J; bases not matched to a gene: 6. This CDR3 is built from 16 residues. CDR3 amino acids: CASSSGLAGGGDTQYF. For the CDR3, the DNA is TGTGCCAGTAGTTCCGGACTAGCGGGAGGTGGAGATACGCAGTATTTT. The variable domain in full, with the rest retrieved from reference TRBV19 and TRBJ2-3, is DGGITQSPKYLFRKEGQNVTLSCEQNLNHDAMYWYRQDPGQGLRLIYYSQIVNDFQKGDIAEGYSVSREKKESFPLTVTSAQKNPTAFYLCASSSGLAGGGDTQYFGPGTRLTVL.

This clone has only one observation. In nucleotides, the CDR3 is TGTGCCAGCAGTCCGGTCAAAGCCCGGGACAGTATCTACGAGCAGTACTTC. Amino acid sequence: CASSPVKARDSIYEQYF. The rearrangement joins TRBV27 to TRBJ2-7; 7 bases align to TRBD1. Losses at the gene ends were 5 bases for V and 3 bases for J; bases not matched to a gene: 16. Looked up from germline, CDR1 is MNHEY and CDR2 is SMNVEV (reference sequence). This CDR3 spans 17 amino acids.

The gene calls are TRBV6-5 and TRBJ1-1; TRBD1 matches 7 bases. Germline V gene lookup returns CDR1 MNHEY and CDR2 SVGAGI. After removal of 2 bases from V and 11 bases from J, the junction contained 5 bases not matched to a gene. The CDR3 runs 12 residues. The CDR3 DNA reads as TGTGCCAGCAGTTACAGGGGGCGCGGGGCTTTCTTT. It yields the protein CASSYRGRGAFF.

J is TRBJ2-5 and V is TRBV5-1, with D perhaps matching TRBD2 (5 bases). The CDR3 runs 15 residues. Deletions cut 0 bases from V and 4 bases from J, with 13 bases between. From germline, CDR1 is SGHRS and CDR2 YFSETQ. The DNA for the CDR3 is TGCGCCAGCAGCTTGGACGCGGGTACCGGAGAGACCCAGTACTTC. This codes for CASSLDAGTGETQYF.

V gene TRBV9 combines with J gene TRBJ2-1; D perhaps matches TRBD2 (6 bases). V dropped 4 bases and J dropped 2 bases, with 16 bases sitting between them. The germline gives CDR1 SGDLS, CDR2 YYNGEE. The CDR3 consists of 16 residues. In nucleotides, the CDR3 is TGTGCCAGCAGCCCTTCCGGGAGAGGGGCCTACAATGAGCAGTTCTTC. Encoded protein: CASSPSGRGAYNEQFF.

The chain is built from TRBV5-1 and TRBJ1-2; D is possibly TRBD1 (6 bases). Trimming removed 4 bases from V and 5 bases from J, with 18 bases in between. Germline V CDR1 and CDR2: SGHRS, YFSETQ. The CDR3 runs to 15 residues. CDR3 sequence: CASSPRGRGVYGYTF. CDR3 nucleotides: TGCGCCAGCAGCCCCCGCGGCAGGGGCGTTTATGGCTACACCTTC.

The chain joins TRBV27 to TRBJ2-7, with 7 bases lining up with TRBD1. Germline CDR1 MNHEY, CDR2 SMNVEV (reference sequence). Trimming removed 5 bases from V and 3 bases from J; junction bases left unmatched: 7. CDR3 size: 14 residues. In nucleotides, the CDR3 is TGTGCCAGCAGTCGACAGGGAGCTTTCTACGAGCAGTACTTC. This translates into CASSRQGAFYEQYF.

This chain connects TRBV10-3 to TRBJ1-5; the D is unclear. V gave up 0 bases and J gave up 3 bases, with 12 bases separating them. The CDR3 covers 16 residues. Germline V gene sequence: CDR1 ENHRY, CDR2 SYGVKD. As DNA, the CDR3 is TGTGCCATCAGTGAGTCGAGGGCACAGTCCAATCAGCCCCAGCATTTT. Residues: CAISESRAQSNQPQHF.

V and J are TRBV12-5 and TRBJ2-1; D assignment may be TRBD1 or TRBD2 (10 bases each). V lost 3 bases and J 14 bases, leaving 35 bases between the germline ends. From germline, CDR1 is LGHNT and CDR2 FRNRAP. The CDR3 runs 19 residues. CDR3 amino acids: CASGFDRGQLAGVTITEFF. In DNA, the CDR3 is TGTGCTAGTGGTTTTGACAGGGGGCAGCTAGCGGGAGTTACAATAACGGAGTTCTTC. The variable domain in full, with the rest retrieved from reference TRBV12-5 and TRBJ2-1, is DARVTQTPRHKVTEMGQEVTMRCQPILGHNTVFWYRQTMMQGLELLAYFRNRAPLDDSGMPKDRFSAEMPDATLATLKIQPSEPRDSAVYFCASGFDRGQLAGVTITEFFGPGTRLTVL.

About this clone itself: Other DNA sequences of this sample code for an identical CDR3. The V call is TRBV20-1, the J call TRBJ1-2; 7 bases map to TRBD1. The V and J ends lost 6 bases and 8 bases, in that order; junction bases with no gene match: 6. CDR3 length equals 11 residues. Per germline, CDR1 DFQATT and CDR2 SNEGSKA (reference sequence). The CDR3 loop reads CSASNRGGYTF. For the CDR3, the DNA is TGCAGTGCCTCAAACAGGGGCGGCTACACCTTC.

In its sample, this clone was seen once. This chain links TRBV19 with TRBJ1-2; D is unresolved. Germline V gene data show CDR1 as LNHDA and CDR2 as SQIVND (reference sequence). Trimming cost V 9 bases and J 8 bases, with 16 bases left between them. The CDR3 contains 12 residues. The CDR3, as DNA: TGTGCCAGCAGCCTTCAATCGGGAGGCTACACCTTC. Its protein product is CASSLQSGGYTF.

The V call is TRBV5-8, the J call TRBJ1-1; D is undetermined. Trimming took off 0 bases at V and 0 bases at J, with 9 bases between the two ends. This CDR3 is built from 15 residues. Germline V CDR1 and CDR2: SGHTS, YDEGEE. The chain's CDR3 is CASSLVGNMNTEAFF. As DNA, the CDR3 is TGTGCCAGCAGCTTGGTCGGGAATATGAACACTGAAGCTTTCTTT. The complete variable domain, with remaining parts taken from reference TRBV5-8 and TRBJ1-1, reads EAGVTQSPTHLIKTRGQQATLRCSPISGHTSVYWYQQALGLGLQFLLWYDEGEERNRGNFPPRFSGRQFPNYSSELNVNALELEDSALYLCASSLVGNMNTEAFFGQGTRLTVV.

A single count supports this clone. The V gene is TRBV5-1, the J gene TRBJ1-1; 9 bases line up with TRBD1. This CDR3 is built from 20 residues. Germline CDR1 and CDR2: SGHRS and YFSETQ. With V trimmed by 4 bases and J by 2 bases, 21 bases remained unmatched. Here the CDR3 DNA reads TGCGCCAGCAGCCTTGGGCCGACGTTCGGTAAGGGACAGGGAAACACTGAAGCTTTCTTT. It translates to CASSLGPTFGKGQGNTEAFF.

The chain has TRBV10-3 and TRBJ2-7; 9 bases line up with TRBD1. Germline loops: CDR1 ENHRY, CDR2 SYGVKD. V shed 10 bases and J 2 bases; nucleotides not matched to a gene: 6. This CDR3 has 13 amino acids. The CDR3 protein is CATRGQGPYEQYF. In nucleotides, the CDR3 is TGTGCCACCCGGGGACAGGGCCCCTACGAGCAGTACTTC.

This chain joins TRBV28 and TRBJ1-5; D unclear. The V gene lost 7 bases and the J gene lost 4 bases, with 8 bases spanning the gap. This CDR3 spans 12 amino acids. Germline V gene lookup returns CDR1 MDHEN and CDR2 SYDVKM. In nucleotides, the CDR3 is TGTGCCAGCACCCCCAGTAATCAGCCCCAGCATTTT. Its protein is CASTPSNQPQHF.

Of note for this clone: This CDR3 is also generated by other DNA sequences in the sample. The J gene is TRBJ1-1, the V gene TRBV12-3 or TRBV12-4, with TRBD1 identical over 7 bases. The CDR3 spans 13 residues. Trimming took 3 bases from V and 5 from J; bases not matched to a gene: 3. CDR3 bases: TGTGCCAGCAGTTTTCAGGGGGGAACTGAAGCTTTCTTT. Encoded protein: CASSFQGGTEAFF.

The V and J genes are TRBV4-3 and TRBJ2-1; D is ambiguous. Germline assignment: CDR1 LGHNA and CDR2 YSLEER. The CDR3 contains 14 residues. V dropped 4 bases and J dropped 8 bases, with 15 bases sitting between them. The CDR3 region is CASSRNPSSYEQFF. CDR3 DNA sequence: TGCGCCAGCAGCCGGAATCCGTCTAGTTATGAGCAGTTCTTC.

This sequence joins TRBV14 and TRBJ2-7, with D maybe TRBD1 (5 bases). CDR1 and CDR2 from the germline V gene are SGHDN and FVKESK. Trimming removed 0 bases from V and 6 bases from J, with 12 bases in between. The CDR3 sequence is 14 residues long. The CDR3 sequence is CASSQDWAGIEQYF. Here the CDR3 DNA reads TGTGCCAGCAGCCAAGATTGGGCAGGGATCGAGCAGTACTTC. Full variable domain (remainder filled in from reference TRBV14 and TRBJ2-7): EAGVTQFPSHSVIEKGQTVTLRCDPISGHDNLYWYRRVMGKEIKFLLHFVKESKQDESGMPNNRFLAERTGGTYSTLKVQPAELEDSGVYFCASSQDWAGIEQYFGPGTRLTVT.

The genes are TRBV6-5 and TRBJ2-3; 7 bases line up with TRBD1. This CDR3 has 14 amino acids. The trim removed 6 bases at V and 0 bases at J, leaving 3 bases unmatched. Germline V CDR1 and CDR2: MNHEY, SVGAGI. DNA for the CDR3: TGTGCCAGCAGAAAACAGGGGAGCACAGATACGCAGTATTTT. This codes for CASRKQGSTDTQYF.

J is TRBJ1-4 and V is TRBV2; D is possibly TRBD1 (6 bases). CDR1 SNHLY and CDR2 FYNNEI come from the germline V gene. The CDR3 has 14 residues. Trimming pared 9 bases from V and 4 bases from J, leaving 15 bases between. CDR3 protein: CASYREIGNEKLFF. Written as DNA, the CDR3 is TGTGCCAGTTACAGGGAGATTGGTAATGAAAAACTGTTTTTT.

This chain joins TRBV19 and TRBJ2-3, with 7 bases matching TRBD2. Germline CDR1 reads LNHDA; CDR2 reads SQIVND (reference sequence). The CDR3 extends over 12 amino acids. Germline trimming cut 8 bases from V and 7 bases from J; bases unmatched to any gene: 6. CDR3 nucleotide sequence: TGTGCCAGTTCTGAAGCGGGGAATACGCAGTATTTT. It specifies CASSEAGNTQYF. Drawing the rest from reference TRBV19 and TRBJ2-3, the complete variable domain is DGGITQSPKYLFRKEGQNVTLSCEQNLNHDAMYWYRQDPGQGLRLIYYSQIVNDFQKGDIAEGYSVSREKKESFPLTVTSAQKNPTAFYLCASSEAGNTQYFGPGTRLTVL.